The 32 T cell receptor beta chains listed next were all sequenced from one sample in a study of T cells in Graves' hyperthyroidism and ophthalmopathy. Amplification targeted TCR beta CDR3 regions from RNA transcripts. The study used the HTBI primer set for a first-round RT-PCR of the TCR CDR3. Each CDR3 protein gets one entry after TCRdb re-called the multiplex PCR reads with MiXCR. Seen here are roughly 700,000 distinct CDR3 sequences, around 15% observed once, and the top ten hold roughly 15%. What was sequenced was blood. The receptors stem from a man aged 50 or older with Graves' hyperthyroidism.

The chain employs TRBV20-1 and TRBJ2-4; D is possibly TRBD1 (6 bases). The V gene lost 5 bases and the J gene lost 8 bases, with 16 bases spanning the gap. The CDR3 extends over 13 amino acids. The germline CDR1 and CDR2 sequences are DFQATT and SNEGSKA (reference sequence). The CDR3 loop is CSAEPQGMYIQYF. The CDR3 coding sequence is TGCAGTGCTGAACCCCAGGGGATGTACATTCAGTACTTC.

The table lists this clonotype with many counts. The genes are TRBV3-1 and TRBJ2-1; 9 nucleotides align to TRBD2. With V trimmed by 0 bases and J by 2 bases, 2 bases remained unmatched. The CDR3 spans 16 residues. Germline V CDR1 and CDR2: LGHDT, YNNKEL (reference sequence). The CDR3 DNA reads TGTGCCAGCAGCCAAGATGGCGGGAGGGCCTACAATGAGCAGTTCTTC. Residues: CASSQDGGRAYNEQFF.

This clonotype occurred many times. V gene TRBV18 combines with J gene TRBJ1-2, with a possible D match to TRBD1 (5 bases). The CDR3 extends over 13 amino acids. The ends were cut back, 5 bases at V and 7 bases at J, with 14 bases in the middle. Per the germline V gene, CDR1 is KGHSH and CDR2 is LQKENI. This CDR3 reads CASSAGTGPGYTF. CDR3 in DNA: TGTGCCAGCTCAGCTGGGACCGGGCCTGGCTACACCTTC.

This clonotype was counted only a few times. CDR3 nucleotide sequence: TGTGCCAGCAGTGAATATCCGGACAGGGGGAACTACGAGCAGTACTTC. It encodes CASSEYPDRGNYEQYF. This chain joins TRBV25-1 and TRBJ2-7; 10 bases agree with TRBD1. In germline, CDR1 is MGHDK, CDR2 SYGVNS. V lost 0 bases, J lost 3 bases, and 5 bases stayed unmatched. The CDR3 runs 16 residues.

The V and J genes are TRBV24-1 and TRBJ2-7, with D uncertain. CDR1 and CDR2 from the germline V gene are KGHDR and SFDVKD. The CDR3 is 15 amino acids. V lost 2 bases, J lost 3 bases, and 13 bases lay in between. In DNA form, the CDR3 reads TGTGCCACCAGTGATTCGGCCAGAGACCTCTACGAGCAGTACTTC. Its translation: CATSDSARDLYEQYF.

This clonotype was recorded a few times. The chain uses TRBV15 and TRBJ2-1, with 7 bases matching TRBD2. The CDR3 is 17 residues long. Germline lookup yields CDR1 LNHNV and CDR2 YYDKDF (reference sequence). V gave up 0 bases and J gave up 2 bases; unmatched junction bases: 7. Here the CDR3 DNA reads TGTGCCACCAGCAGAGACCTAGCGGACTTCGCCTACAATGAGCAGTTCTTC. Protein sequence: CATSRDLADFAYNEQFF.

This clonotype was seen repeatedly, ten times or more. The V gene is TRBV28, the J gene TRBJ2-1; D is ambiguous. V gave up 4 bases and J gave up 9 bases, with 22 bases separating them. This CDR3 has 16 residues. CDR1 is MDHEN and CDR2 is SYDVKM in the germline V gene. The CDR3 loop reads CASSWNRALGSLEQFF. The CDR3 nucleotides are TGTGCCAGCAGTTGGAATCGCGCCCTCGGGTCCCTTGAGCAGTTCTTC.

In its sample, this clonotype was seen many times. The CDR3: CASRTPSGTSIYEQYF. CDR3 DNA sequence: TGTGCCAGCAGGACGCCCTCCGGGACTAGCATATACGAGCAGTACTTC. The rearrangement uses TRBV6-1 and TRBJ2-7; 9 nucleotides align to TRBD2. CDR3 length: 16 residues. V was pared by 6 bases and J by 4 bases, with 13 bases of the junction left unmatched. The germline gives CDR1 MNHNS, CDR2 SASEGT.

A few counts support this clonotype. This chain links TRBV5-1 with TRBJ1-1; D ambiguous. V lost 4 bases to trimming and J lost 1 base, with 11 bases between them. The CDR3 length is 14 residues. In germline, CDR1 is SGHRS, CDR2 YFSETQ. The CDR3 here is CASSKFLGNTEAFF. CDR3 in DNA: TGCGCCAGCAGCAAATTCCTCGGGAACACTGAAGCTTTCTTT.

This clonotype appeared many times. This chain links TRBV6-1 with TRBJ2-7; 9 bases agree with TRBD1. CDR1 and CDR2 from the germline V gene are MNHNS and SASEGT. J lost 6 bases, V lost 6 bases, and 6 bases had no gene match. The CDR3 extends over 13 amino acids. The DNA of the CDR3 is TGTGCCAGCAGAGAGACAGGGGGAAGCGAGCAGTACTTC. It encodes CASRETGGSEQYF.

This clonotype has a handful of counts. CDR3: CASSEPLYGYTF. CDR3 nucleotide sequence: TGTGCCAGCAGTGAACCACTATATGGCTACACCTTC. The rearrangement links TRBV25-1 to TRBJ1-2; D unresolved. V lost 2 bases, J lost 5 bases, and 6 bases lay in between. The CDR3 is 12 residues long. Germline V gives CDR1 MGHDK, CDR2 SYGVNS.

In this sample, this clonotype turned up a few times. The gene calls are TRBV10-3 and TRBJ2-3; 7 positions match TRBD2. Germline CDR1 reads ENHRY; CDR2 reads SYGVKD. The CDR3 length is 16 residues. V was clipped by 2 bases and J by 4 bases; unmatched bases: 9. In DNA form, the CDR3 reads TGTGCCATCAGTGAGACGGCCGCGGGAGCGGCAGATACGCAGTATTTT. Protein product: CAISETAAGAADTQYF.

This clonotype was seen at least ten times. This sequence joins TRBV7-2 and TRBJ2-2, with TRBD1 matching over 11 bases. Germline trimming cut 5 bases from V and 6 bases from J; bases unmatched to any gene: 2. The CDR3 runs 14 residues. Germline loops: CDR1 SGHTA, CDR2 FQGNSA. In DNA form, the CDR3 reads TGTGCCAGCAGCCCGGGACAGGGGGCCGGGGAGCTGTTTTTT. Translated, it gives CASSPGQGAGELFF. Variable domain in full (rest from reference TRBV7-2 and TRBJ2-2): GAGVSQSPSNKVTEKGKDVELRCDPISGHTALYWYRQSLGQGLEFLIYFQGNSAPDKSGLPSDRFSAERTGGSVSTLTIQRTQQEDSAVYLCASSPGQGAGELFFGEGSRLTVL.

At least ten counts were recorded for this clonotype. The chain joins TRBV2 to TRBJ1-3; 7 bases map to TRBD1. The CDR3 contains 15 residues. Unmatched junction bases numbered 9, after V lost 6 bases and J lost 4 bases. Germline CDR1 is SNHLY and CDR2 is FYNNEI. CDR3 nucleotide sequence: TGTGCCAGCAGGCCAACAGGGGCCTTAGGAAACACCATATATTTT. The encoded protein is CASRPTGALGNTIYF.

There are a few counts of this clonotype. The chain is built from TRBV5-1 and TRBJ1-1; 8 nucleotides line up with TRBD1. The J segment lost 6 bases and the V segment lost 2 bases, leaving 6 bases of the junction unmatched. The CDR3 is made up of 14 amino acids. From germline, CDR1 is SGHRS and CDR2 YFSETQ. In DNA form, the CDR3 reads TGCGCCAGCAGCTTACAGGACAGGGTCTCTGAAGCTTTCTTT. Its translation is CASSLQDRVSEAFF.

The V call is TRBV5-6, the J call TRBJ2-5, with 7 nucleotides matching TRBD1. Trimming took 5 bases from V and 4 from J; bases not matched to a gene: 5. Germline V gene lookup returns CDR1 SGHDT and CDR2 YYEEEE. The CDR3 is 13 residues long. The CDR3 is CASSDRVAETQYF. The DNA for the CDR3 is TGTGCCAGCAGTGACAGGGTCGCAGAGACCCAGTACTTC.

This clonotype has a count of ten or more. The chain carries TRBV28 and TRBJ2-6; D possibly uses TRBD1 or TRBD2 (6 bases each). The CDR3 consists of 18 residues. V lost 5 bases to trimming and J lost 0 bases, with 17 bases between them. Germline loops: CDR1 MDHEN, CDR2 SYDVKM. Here the CDR3 reads CASSPHGGRISGANVLTF. The CDR3 region has the DNA TGTGCCAGCAGTCCCCACGGGGGCAGGATCTCTGGGGCCAACGTCCTGACTTTC. The entire variable domain, with the rest obtained from reference TRBV28 and TRBJ2-6, is as follows: DVKVTQSSRYLVKRTGEKVFLECVQDMDHENMFWYRQDPGLGLRLIYFSYDVKMKEKGDIPEGYSVSREKKERFSLILESASTNQTSMYLCASSPHGGRISGANVLTFGAGSRLTVL.

The rearrangement uses TRBV20-1 and TRBJ2-5; D uncertain. V was shortened by 0 bases and J by 2 bases, with 13 bases between the two germline ends. CDR1 DFQATT and CDR2 SNEGSKA come from the germline V gene (reference sequence). The CDR3 totals 15 residues. In DNA, the CDR3 is TGCAGTGCTAGAGAAACCCGATCCGTTCAAGAGACCCAGTACTTC. Encoded protein: CSARETRSVQETQYF.

The chain couples TRBV5-1 to TRBJ2-5, with 8 positions matching TRBD1. This CDR3 has 15 residues. The ends lost 4 bases at V and 4 bases at J; junction bases unmatched: 9. Germline V gene sequence: CDR1 SGHRS, CDR2 YFSETQ. The CDR3 DNA reads TGCGCCAGCAGCCGAGCGACAGGGGCCGGAGAGACCCAGTACTTC. Translated: CASSRATGAGETQYF.

This clonotype has a count of ten or more. This chain joins TRBV20-1 and TRBJ2-1, with 11 positions matching TRBD2. CDR3 size: 15 residues. After removal of 4 bases from V and 7 bases from J, the junction contained 9 bases not matched to a gene. CDR1 is DFQATT and CDR2 is SNEGSKA in the germline V gene (reference sequence). The DNA for the CDR3 is TGCAGTGCTAAACCACTAGCGGGAGTAGGTAATGAGCAGTTCTTC. Residues: CSAKPLAGVGNEQFF.

This clonotype occurred many times. This chain uses TRBV28 with TRBJ2-3, with 15 nucleotides matching TRBD2. The trim removed 6 bases at V and 1 base at J, leaving 8 bases unmatched. Germline-derived CDR1 and CDR2 are MDHEN and SYDVKM. This CDR3 is built from 18 residues. CDR3 in amino acids: CASRGLAGGLGGTDTQYF. The CDR3 coding sequence is TGTGCCAGCAGGGGACTAGCGGGAGGCCTTGGTGGCACAGATACGCAGTATTTT.

This sequence joins TRBV5-4 and TRBJ2-1, with 13 bases aligning to TRBD2. The CDR3 runs to 16 residues. Trimming removed 0 bases from V and 7 bases from J; junction bases left unmatched: 4. Per germline, CDR1 SGHNT and CDR2 YYREEE (reference sequence). In DNA form, the CDR3 reads TGTGCCAGCAGCTTGGAGGGACTAGCGGGGCGAAATGAGCAGTTCTTC. This gives the protein CASSLEGLAGRNEQFF.

This clonotype occurred a few times. The chain uses TRBV18 and TRBJ2-1; 7 bases line up with TRBD1. The junction had 7 bases not matched to a gene; V was cut back by 3 bases and J by 8 bases. This CDR3 region has 14 residues. Germline V gene sequence: CDR1 KGHSH, CDR2 LQKENI. CDR3 nucleotides: TGTGCCAGCTCACCGCAGGGGGATTCGCATGAGCAGTTCTTC. It codes for CASSPQGDSHEQFF. Filled out from reference TRBV18 and TRBJ2-1, the complete variable domain reads NAGVMQNPRHLVRRRGQEARLRCSPMKGHSHVYWYRQLPEEGLKFMVYLQKENIIDESGMPKERFSAEFPKEGPSILRIQQVVRGDSAAYFCASSPQGDSHEQFFGPGTRLTVL.

This clonotype was seen a handful of times. This rearrangement joins TRBV25-1 to TRBJ1-5, with TRBD1 as a possible D gene (5 bases). Per germline, CDR1 MGHDK and CDR2 SYGVNS. The CDR3 is made up of 16 amino acids. Trimming took off 3 bases at V and 0 bases at J, with 12 bases between the two ends. The CDR3 here is CASSEAGHYSNQPQHF. CDR3 DNA: TGTGCCAGCAGTGAGGCCGGACATTATAGCAATCAGCCCCAGCATTTT. The whole variable domain, filled in from reference TRBV25-1 and TRBJ1-5, reads EADIYQTPRYLVIGTGKKITLECSQTMGHDKMYWYQQDPGMELHLIHYSYGVNSTEKGDLSSESTVSRIRTEHFPLTLESARPSHTSQYLCASSEAGHYSNQPQHFGDGTRLSIL.

This clonotype was picked up a small number of times. The rearrangement links TRBV7-3 to TRBJ2-3; 11 bases map to TRBD2. The CDR3 is made up of 16 amino acids. J lost 5 bases, V lost 5 bases, and 9 bases had no gene match. Germline V gives CDR1 SGHTA, CDR2 FQGTGA. DNA for the CDR3: TGTGCCAGCAGCCCATTTAGCGGGAGGGCCGGAGATACGCAGTATTTT. Translated: CASSPFSGRAGDTQYF. Supplemented by reference TRBV7-3 and TRBJ2-3, the full variable domain reads GAGVSQTPSNKVTEKGKYVELRCDPISGHTALYWYRQSLGQGPEFLIYFQGTGAADDSGLPNDRFFAVRPEGSVSTLKIQRTERGDSAVYLCASSPFSGRAGDTQYFGPGTRLTVL.

This clonotype showed up just a few times. The rearrangement links TRBV4-1 to TRBJ2-3; 13 bases are shared with TRBD2. This CDR3 is built from 19 residues. The germline gives CDR1 MGHRA, CDR2 YSYEKL. J was trimmed by 3 bases and V by 2 bases; bases with no gene match: 11. The chain's CDR3 is CASSQLRLLAGGRTDTQYF. As DNA, the CDR3 is TGCGCCAGCAGCCAACTACGGCTACTAGCGGGAGGGCGGACAGATACGCAGTATTTT.

This clonotype turned up a few times. The J gene is TRBJ2-1, the V gene TRBV12-5, with TRBD2 matching 9 bases. Per the germline V gene, CDR1 is LGHNT and CDR2 is FRNRAP. Trimming took 3 bases from V and 2 from J; bases not matched to a gene: 5. The CDR3 totals 16 residues. The CDR3 nucleotides read TGTGCTAGTGGTTTCTTTACTAGCGGGCCCTACAATGAGCAGTTCTTC. Its protein is CASGFFTSGPYNEQFF.

As regards this clonotype: A much larger clone lies a single base off, so this may be a read error. The chain employs TRBV28 and TRBJ2-7; D gene ambiguous. Germline CDR1 MDHEN, CDR2 SYDVKM. The CDR3 has 14 amino acids. CDR3 coding DNA: TGTGCCAGCAGTTTGGTCGGGTTCTCCTGCGAGCAGTACTTC. Protein sequence: CASSLVGFSCEQYF.

This clonotype was counted at least ten times. The rearrangement joins TRBV9 to TRBJ2-1; 8 bases line up with TRBD2. V gave up 6 bases and J gave up 6 bases; unmatched junction bases: 11. The V gene's germline CDR1 is SGDLS and CDR2 YYNGEE. This CDR3 is built from 15 residues. The CDR3 nucleotides are TGTGCCAGCACCCCGGGCAGCGGGAGTATCAATGAGCAGTTCTTC. Its translation: CASTPGSGSINEQFF.

Many counts were recorded for this clonotype. V and J are TRBV28 and TRBJ1-2; TRBD1 agrees at 8 bases. Germline CDR1 MDHEN, CDR2 SYDVKM. This CDR3 has 12 residues. Trimming took 10 bases from V and 5 from J; bases not matched to a gene: 6. The CDR3 DNA is TGTGCCATCGGACAGGGCCTTTATGGCTACACCTTC. Its translation: CAIGQGLYGYTF.

This clonotype was seen at least ten times. The V and J genes are TRBV6-1 and TRBJ1-2; D is possibly TRBD1 (5 bases). The CDR3 extends over 15 amino acids. Germline loops: CDR1 MNHNS, CDR2 SASEGT. V was shortened by 7 bases and J by 0 bases, with 15 bases between the two germline ends. CDR3 DNA sequence: TGTGCCAGCACTTTTTGGGGGGGGGCTAACTATGGCTACACCTTC. It is translated as CASTFWGGANYGYTF.

This clonotype came up many times. V usage is TRBV28 and J usage is TRBJ1-1, with 8 nucleotides matching TRBD1. V was clipped by 4 bases and J by 2 bases; unmatched bases: 6. Germline V lookup: CDR1 MDHEN, CDR2 SYDVKM. The CDR3 sequence is 15 residues long. The CDR3 nucleotides are TGTGCCAGCAGTTATCGGGGGACAGGAAACACTGAAGCTTTCTTT. This sequence encodes CASSYRGTGNTEAFF.